This T cell receptor beta chain was obtained from a study of blood T cell repertoires in COVID-19. Study-level background: From T cells, B-cell-depleted T cells, or PBMCs came the material, which was cDNA or gDNA.

Enrolled through a virtual design, the participants were between about 18 and 100 years of age and came from about two dozen US areas. Two negative PCRs, clearance, or symptom resolution characterized the recovered Cohort 3 donors. In the source study's methods: By means of reference gene primer amplification, nucleated cell counts were estimated. TCRdb's table, derived via immunoSEQ multiplex PCR, lists solely in-frame clones and lacks some. The V and J calls and clone size were taken over from that table, and D and trimming were inferred from the DNA. The sample carries roughly 350,000 clones, about 92% recorded once. The CDR3 sequence is 13 residues long. Germline assignment: CDR1 LNHDA and CDR2 SQIVND (reference sequence). V was pared by 10 bases and J by 5 bases, with 15 bases between.

The gene calls are TRBV19 and TRBJ1-5; D remains unclear. The sample comprised PBMCs or T cells enriched from blood (not recorded which). The sequence was collected from a woman in her twenties or thirties who had recovered from COVID-19. CDR3 nucleotide sequence: TGTGCCACAGAACAAGAGGGCTATCAGCCCCAGCATTTT. This codes for CATEQEGYQPQHF.